This TCR beta chain was identified during a study of T cells in tuberculosis. Study context: This South African cohort compared adolescents with or without latent tuberculosis against adults with active tuberculosis.

At study entry, adolescents had tuberculin skin tests and IGRA screening. The data were produced by immunoSEQ multiplex PCR, yet TCRdb's version contains in-frame clones alone and is incomplete. Seen here are roughly 30,000 clones, 91% observed once, and the top ten hold over 2%. Germline CDR1 is LGHNA and CDR2 is YSLEER. The CDR3 loop spans 14 amino acids. Trimming shortened V by 1 base and J by 5 bases, and 8 bases separated the two germline ends. As to this clone: Its antigen is as yet unknown. This sample includes further DNA sequences coding for the same CDR3.

Study-wide results and caveats: Smaller distances to GMM-specific TCRs suggested their expansion in active tuberculosis. Active tuberculosis patients had shorter CDR3-alpha; the beta difference was nonsignificant.

The specimen was PBMCs. The V gene is TRBV4-3, the J gene TRBJ2-2; unclear D gene. This sequence was found in a donor between 10 and 29 years old with latent tuberculosis or without tuberculosis infection. The CDR3 reads CASSQGPLTGELFF. CDR3 nucleotides: TGCGCCAGCAGCCAAGGCCCACTTACCGGGGAGCTGTTTTTT.